This record concerns one TCR beta chain sequence. Its specificity is not known. All of the isolated RNA was reverse transcribed, so expressed TCRB transcripts were sequenced. Profiling relied on immunoSEQ multiplex PCR, and the TCRdb table lists in-frame clones only, not all of them. The sample lists around 300,000 clones, approximately 15% occurring once. Each sorted population was over 98% pure. The entry originates in a study of beta chain features in type 1 diabetes. Study results and caveats: A greater similarity of naive, central memory and Treg TCRB repertoires was seen among patients than among healthy donors. Any HLA-type effect on TCRB rearrangement remained unresolved here.

This sequence was found in a man aged 25 to 40 in good health. What was sequenced was central memory CD4+ T cells from blood.

CDR3: CASSQLDRSSSYNEQFF. DNA for the CDR3: TGTGCCAGCAGCCAACTAGACCGCAGCAGCTCCTACAATGAGCAGTTCTTC. The chain joins TRBV5-6 to TRBJ2-1; the D gene is possibly TRBD2 (5 bases). V lost 4 bases and J 0 bases, leaving 17 bases between the germline ends. This CDR3 spans 17 amino acids. Per germline, CDR1 SGHDT and CDR2 YYEEEE.